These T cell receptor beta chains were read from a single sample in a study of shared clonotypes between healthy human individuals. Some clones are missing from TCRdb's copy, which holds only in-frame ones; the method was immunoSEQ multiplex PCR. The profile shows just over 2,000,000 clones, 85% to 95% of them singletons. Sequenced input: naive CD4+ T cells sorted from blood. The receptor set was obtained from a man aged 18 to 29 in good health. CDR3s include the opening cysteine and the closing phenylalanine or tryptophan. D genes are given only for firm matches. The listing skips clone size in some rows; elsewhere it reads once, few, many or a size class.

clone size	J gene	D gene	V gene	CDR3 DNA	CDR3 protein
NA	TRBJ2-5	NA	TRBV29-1	TGCAGCGTTGGACCGAGCAGGGAGACCCAGTACTTC	CSVGPSRETQYF
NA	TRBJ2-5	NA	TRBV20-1	TGCAGTGCTAGAGAGAAAGGGACCCAGTACTTC	CSAREKGTQYF
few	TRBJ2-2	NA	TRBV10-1	TGCGCCAGCAGTGAAGGGAGGATGAACACCGGGGAGCTGTTTTTT	CASSEGRMNTGELFF
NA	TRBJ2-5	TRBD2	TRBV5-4	TGTGCCAGCAGCGCTTCTAGCGGCCAAGAGACCCAGTACTTC	CASSASSGQETQYF
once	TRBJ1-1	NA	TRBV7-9	TGTGCCAGCAGCTTAATAGGGCTAGACAGTATAATCCCTGAAGCTTTCTTT	CASSLIGLDSIIPEAFF
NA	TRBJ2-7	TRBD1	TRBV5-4	TGTGCCAGCAGTCCAGGGGGAAGGTCCTCCTACGAGCAGTACTTC	CASSPGGRSSYEQYF
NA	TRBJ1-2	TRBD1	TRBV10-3	TGTGCCATCAGCTCACTAGGGACAGGGGGCAATGGCTACACCTTC	CAISSLGTGGNGYTF
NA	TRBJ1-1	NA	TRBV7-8	TGTGCCAGCAGCTCTGACAAGGGGAAAGCTTTCTTT	CASSSDKGKAFF
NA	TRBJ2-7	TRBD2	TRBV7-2	TGTGCCAGCAGCCTAGTCGGGACTAGCGGCTCCTACGAGCAGTACTTC	CASSLVGTSGSYEQYF
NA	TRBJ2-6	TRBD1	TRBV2	TGTGCCAGCAGGACCGGGACAGCCCTCGAGGGGGCCAACGTCCTGACTTTC	CASRTGTALEGANVLTF
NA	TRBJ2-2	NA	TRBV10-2	TGCGCCAGCAGTGAGTGGGGCGGCTCCGGGGAGCTGTTTTTT	CASSEWGGSGELFF
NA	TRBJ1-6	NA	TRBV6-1	TGTGCCACGAGAGCCCAGAGCTCCTATAATTCACCCCTCCACTTT	CATRAQSSYNSPLHF
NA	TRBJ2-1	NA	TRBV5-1	TGCGCCAGCAGCGAGAGCCCCGGCGGGGATGAGCAGTTCTTC	CASSESPGGDEQFF
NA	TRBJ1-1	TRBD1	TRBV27	TGTGCCAGCAACCTTACGACAGGGGTAATTTGGGCTTTCTTT	CASNLTTGVIWAFF
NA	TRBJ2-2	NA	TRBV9	TGTGCCAGCAGCGAAAGAAGCGGCCCCACCGGGGAGCTGTTTTTT	CASSERSGPTGELFF
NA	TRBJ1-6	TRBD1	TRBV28	TGTGCCAGCAGTCGTCCCGGGACAGGGAATTCACCCCTCCACTTT	CASSRPGTGNSPLHF
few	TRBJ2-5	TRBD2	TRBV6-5	TGTGCCAGCAGTTATTCGACTAGCGGGAGTCTAAAGACCCAGTACTTC	CASSYSTSGSLKTQYF
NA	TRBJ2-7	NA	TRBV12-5	TGTGCTAGTGCCCTAAGAGGGCAGTATAACGAGCAGTACTTC	CASALRGQYNEQYF
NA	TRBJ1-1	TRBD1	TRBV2	TGTGCCAGCATACGGCAGGGGGGACCTAACACTGAAGCTTTCTTT	CASIRQGGPNTEAFF
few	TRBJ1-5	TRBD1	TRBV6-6	TGTGCCAGTCAACAACAGGGGCGGCACGATCAGCCCCAGCATTTT	CASQQQGRHDQPQHF
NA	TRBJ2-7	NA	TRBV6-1	TGTGCCAGCAGTGAAAGGGGAAACCTCTACGAGCAGTACTTC	CASSERGNLYEQYF
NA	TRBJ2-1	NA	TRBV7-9	TGTGCCAGCAGCTCAGCCCTCTCCTACAATGAGCAGTTCTTC	CASSSALSYNEQFF
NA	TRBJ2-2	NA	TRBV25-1	TGTGCCAGCAGTGACTTCGGGGGTTACACCGGGGAGCTGTTTTTT	CASSDFGGYTGELFF
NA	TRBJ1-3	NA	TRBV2	TGTGCCAGCAGTGGACTGCCTTCTGGAAACACCATATATTTT	CASSGLPSGNTIYF
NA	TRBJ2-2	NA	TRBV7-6	TGTGCCAGCAGCTTAGTGGAATCCGGGGAGCTGTTTTTT	CASSLVESGELFF
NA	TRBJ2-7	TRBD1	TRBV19	TGTGCCAGTAGTCCAAAGGGACAGTTAACCTACGAGCAGTACTTC	CASSPKGQLTYEQYF
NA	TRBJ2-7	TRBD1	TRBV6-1	TGTGCCAGCAGAAGCCTAGACAGGGGTTACGAGCAGTACTTC	CASRSLDRGYEQYF
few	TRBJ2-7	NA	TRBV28	TGTGCCAGCAGTTTAACTTTCGAGCAGTACTTC	CASSLTFEQYF
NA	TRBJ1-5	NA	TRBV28	TGTGCCAGCGTCCCCCCCAATCAGCCCCAGCATTTT	CASVPPNQPQHF
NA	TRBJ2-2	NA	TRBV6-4	TGTGCCAGCAGTGTAGAAGTCTACACCGGGGAGCTGTTTTTT	CASSVEVYTGELFF
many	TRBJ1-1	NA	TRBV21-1	TGTGCCAGCACCTCCCTGGGGGACCAGAACACTGAAGCTTTCTTT	CASTSLGDQNTEAFF
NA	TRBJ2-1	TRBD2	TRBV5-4	TGTGCCAGCAGCTCGACTAGCGGGAGAGCTGAGCAGTTCTTC	CASSSTSGRAEQFF
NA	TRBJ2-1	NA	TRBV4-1	TGCGCCAGCAGCCAAGCTCCTACCTACAATGAGCAGTTCTTC	CASSQAPTYNEQFF
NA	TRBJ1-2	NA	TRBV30	TGTGCCTGGACCGACGGAGCCTATGGCTACACCTTC	CAWTDGAYGYTF
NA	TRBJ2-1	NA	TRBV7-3	TGTGCCAGCAGCCTAGATGCGGGACTCACCTACAATGAGCAGTTCTTC	CASSLDAGLTYNEQFF
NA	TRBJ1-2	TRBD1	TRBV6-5	TGTGCCAGCGGCGGGACAGACTTTGGCTACACCTTC	CASGGTDFGYTF
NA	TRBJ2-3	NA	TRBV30	TGTGCCTGGAGTGTACGGGGGCCGGGAGATACGCAGTATTTT	CAWSVRGPGDTQYF
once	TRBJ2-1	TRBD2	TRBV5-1	TGCGCCAGCAGCTTGGGGGAGGGCAGGCTGCAGTTCTTC	CASSLGEGRLQFF
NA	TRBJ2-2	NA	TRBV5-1	TGCGCCAGCAGCCCCCGCAGGGCAGGCGAAACGAACACCGGGGAGCTGTTTTTT	CASSPRRAGETNTGELFF
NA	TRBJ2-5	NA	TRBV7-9	TGTGCCAGCAGCTTACAGAGTCCGGAGACCCAGTACTTC	CASSLQSPETQYF
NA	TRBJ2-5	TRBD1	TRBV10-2	TGCGCCAGCAGATCGCCGGGACAGGGAGGGAAAGAGACCCAGTACTTC	CASRSPGQGGKETQYF
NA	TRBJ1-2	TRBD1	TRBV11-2	TGTGCCAGCAGCCTACAGGGGGATCGGCGCTACACCTTC	CASSLQGDRRYTF
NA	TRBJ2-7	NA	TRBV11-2	TGTGCCAGCAGCTTAGGGGCCCCCGAGCAGTACTTC	CASSLGAPEQYF
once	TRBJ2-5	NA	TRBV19	TGTGCCAGTAGTATAAAGGGGACCCAGTACTTC	CASSIKGTQYF
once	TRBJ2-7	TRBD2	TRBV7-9	TGTGCCAGCAGCCCTCTCCGACTAGCGGGTGTTGAGCAGTACTTC	CASSPLRLAGVEQYF
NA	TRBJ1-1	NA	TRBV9	TGTGCCAGCAGCGTAGACGCGGATAGGTCCACTGAAGCTTTCTTT	CASSVDADRSTEAFF
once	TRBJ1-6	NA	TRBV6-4	TGTGCCAGCAGTGATGGTGGCGCTAATTCACCCCTCCACTTT	CASSDGGANSPLHF
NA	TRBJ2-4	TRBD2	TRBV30	TGTGCCTGGAGTGGGCTAGCGGGAGCCAAAAACATTCAGTACTTC	CAWSGLAGAKNIQYF
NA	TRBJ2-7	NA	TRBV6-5	TGTGCCAGCAGTACAGGGTGGGAGCAGTACTTC	CASSTGWEQYF
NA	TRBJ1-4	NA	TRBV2	TGTGCCAGCAGTCTTGGGACACCAACTAATGAAAAACTGTTTTTT	CASSLGTPTNEKLFF
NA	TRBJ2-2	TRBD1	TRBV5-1	TGCGCCAGCAGCCCCGGGACAGGGGGTCACACCGGGGAGCTGTTTTTT	CASSPGTGGHTGELFF
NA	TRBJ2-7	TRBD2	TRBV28	TGTGCCAGCAAGCGGGACTCCTACGAGCAGTACTTC	CASKRDSYEQYF
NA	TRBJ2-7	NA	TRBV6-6	TGTGCCAGCAGATCCCGGGAGTGGGAGCAGTACTTC	CASRSREWEQYF
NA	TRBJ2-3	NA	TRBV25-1	TGTGCCAGCAGTGAATGGGGGAGCACAGATACGCAGTATTTT	CASSEWGSTDTQYF
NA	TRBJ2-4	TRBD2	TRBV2	TGTGCCAGCAGTGAAGCGCTGAGGGACCCCGGGCGGGGGGCCAAAAACATTCAGTACTTC	CASSEALRDPGRGAKNIQYF
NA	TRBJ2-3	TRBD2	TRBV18	TGTGCCAGCTCACTGGGAATGGCGGGAGGAACAGATACGCAGTATTTT	CASSLGMAGGTDTQYF